This paragraph reports one T cell receptor (beta chain). Antigen: not known. A far more abundant clone sits one base away, making this likely a read error. These data come from a study of read filtering for tumor transcriptome and immune sequencing. The library was built from around 0.4 ug RNA with molecular barcoded adaptors for alpha/delta and beta/gamma chains. MiXCR was run by TCRdb on the reads, yielding one entry per CDR3 protein. The sample records over 50,000 distinct CDR3 sequences, around 21% being singletons. The germline gives CDR1 MNHNS, CDR2 SASEGT. V gave up 3 bases and J gave up 7 bases, with 9 bases separating them. This CDR3 is built from 12 residues. Study results and caveats: Dropping single-read clonotypes raised IR-seq and RNA-seq shared-clonotype correlation. This fraction held mixed bone marrow immune cells after CD138-negative sorting.

Bone marrow was sampled from every patient at the time of active disease. V usage is TRBV6-1 and J usage is TRBJ2-5; D perhaps matches TRBD1 (6 bases). The sequencing input was a population of CD138-negative cells sorted from bone marrow. The sequence came from a donor aged 40 or over with multiple myeloma. The CDR3 DNA sequence: TGTGCCAGCAGTGAGGCAGGGGTGACCCAGTACTTC. Translating it yields CASSEAGVTQYF.